The 10 T cell receptor beta chains presented below share a single source sample, sequenced in a study of blood T cell repertoires in COVID-19. Produced via immunoSEQ multiplex PCR; TCRdb's table is partial and in-frame only. The data show a few hundred thousand clones, with roughly 90% seen just once and 2.5% to 3.5% held by the top ten. Sequencing was carried out using peripheral blood. These receptors were obtained from a young woman with COVID-19, enrolled during active disease.

DNA for the CDR3: TGTGCCAGCAGCAAAGGGGGAGTGACGGGAGGAAACGAGCAGTACGTC. It specifies CASSKGGVTGGNEQYV. The chain recombines TRBV21-1 with TRBJ2-7; TRBD2, the D gene given by the table, was not confirmed from the DNA. TRBV21-1 is designated a pseudogene. This CDR3 is 16 amino acids long.

The CDR3 spells CASSRDQGAGELFF. CDR3 bases: TGTGCCAGCAGCCGAGATCAGGGTGCCGGGGAGCTGTTTTTT. V and J are TRBV7-9 and TRBJ2-2; weak D call: TRBD1 (5 bases). CDR3 length equals 14 residues. Germline values: CDR1 SEHNR, CDR2 FQNEAQ (reference sequence). V was pared by 5 bases and J by 6 bases, with 13 bases between.

J is TRBJ2-3 and V is TRBV10-3; D perhaps matches TRBD2 (6 bases). The CDR3 spans 14 residues. CDR1 is ENHRY and CDR2 is SYGVKD in the germline V gene. V was cut by 7 bases and J by 1 base, with 12 bases left in between. DNA of the CDR3: TGTGCCATCACTCCGGGACTTGGCACAGATACGCAGTATTTT. The encoded protein is CAITPGLGTDTQYF.

This sequence joins TRBV13 and TRBJ2-7, with 8 bases aligning to TRBD1. CDR3 length equals 15 residues. The V and J ends lost 4 bases and 1 base, in that order; junction bases with no gene match: 6. Germline V gene lookup returns CDR1 PRHDT and CDR2 FYEKMQ (reference sequence). The CDR3 bases are TGTGCCAGCAGCTCGACAGGGGAAGGGTCCTACGAGCAGTACGTC. This codes for CASSSTGEGSYEQYV.

This chain connects TRBV28 to TRBJ1-4, with 8 bases identical to TRBD1. The CDR3 consists of 16 residues. Per the germline V gene, CDR1 is MDHEN and CDR2 is SYDVKM. V trimming: 4 bases; J trimming: 3 bases; junction bases outside the gene matches: 7. CDR3 in amino acids: CASSSYPGQANEKLFF. The CDR3 nucleotides are TGTGCCAGCAGTTCCTACCCGGGACAGGCTAATGAAAAACTGTTTTTT.

This chain uses TRBV4-1 with TRBJ2-5; 9 nucleotides match TRBD2. The length of the CDR3 is 17 residues. V dropped 2 bases and J dropped 2; count of bases not matched to a gene: 9. CDR1 and CDR2 (germline): MGHRA, YSYEKL. CDR3 protein: CASSQFAAGGGQETQYF. CDR3 nucleotide sequence: TGCGCCAGCAGCCAATTCGCGGCGGGAGGGGGGCAAGAGACCCAGTACTTC.

The chain has TRBV10-1 and TRBJ2-2; the D gene is possibly TRBD1 (5 bases). This CDR3 has 14 residues. Germline V lookup: CDR1 WNHNN, CDR2 SYGVQD (reference sequence). V shed 5 bases and J shed 5 bases, with 12 bases lying between them. DNA of the CDR3: TGCGCCAGCAGTTGGACATTTACGACCGGGGAGCTGTTTTTT. Amino acid sequence: CASSWTFTTGELFF.

This chain uses TRBV24-1 with TRBJ1-5; D remains ambiguous. Germline CDR1 is KGHDR and CDR2 is SFDVKD. The CDR3 has 13 amino acids. Trimming took off 6 bases at V and 7 bases at J, with 12 bases between the two ends. Written as DNA, the CDR3 is TGTGCCACCAGTCCCGGGGTACGGCAGCCCCAGCATTTT. Its protein product is CATSPGVRQPQHF.

To note about this clone: A junction end diverges from the germline sequence, so it may reflect a read error. V and J are TRBV14 and TRBJ2-1, with TRBD2 matching over 8 bases. The CDR3 is made up of 13 amino acids. Germline loops: CDR1 SGHDN, CDR2 FVKESK. CDR3 in DNA: TGTGCCAGCAGCCAAGGATTGGGACTAGGGAGCGTCTTC. Its protein is CASSQGLGLGSVF.

V is TRBV18 and J is TRBJ1-4, with TRBD1 matching 7 bases. V shed 5 bases, J shed 0 bases, and the junction held 12 bases outside the gene matches. This CDR3 is 18 amino acids long. CDR1 is KGHSH, CDR2 LQKENI, per germline. The CDR3, as DNA: TGTGCCAGCTCAAGAACCTGGCAGGGGGTTGCAACTAATGAAAAACTGTTTTTT. Amino acid sequence: CASSRTWQGVATNEKLFF.